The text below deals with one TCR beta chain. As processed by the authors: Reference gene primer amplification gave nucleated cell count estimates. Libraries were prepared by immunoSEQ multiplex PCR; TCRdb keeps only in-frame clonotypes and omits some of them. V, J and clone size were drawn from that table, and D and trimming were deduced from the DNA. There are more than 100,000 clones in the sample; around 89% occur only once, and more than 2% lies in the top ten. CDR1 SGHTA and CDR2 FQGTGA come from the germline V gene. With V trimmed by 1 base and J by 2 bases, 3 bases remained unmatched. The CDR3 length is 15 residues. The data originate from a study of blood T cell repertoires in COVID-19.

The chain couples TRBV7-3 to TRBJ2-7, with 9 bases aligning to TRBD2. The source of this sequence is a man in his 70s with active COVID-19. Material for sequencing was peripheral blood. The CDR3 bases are TGTGCCAGCAGCTTAAGGGGCGGGAGGGCCTACGAGCAGTACTTC. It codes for CASSLRGGRAYEQYF.